These T cell receptor beta chains were read from a single sample in a study of cytomegalovirus exposure and HLA in healthy donors. TCRdb keeps only in-frame clones here, not all; method: immunoSEQ multiplex PCR. Of about 80,000 clones in the sample, approximately 66% were seen once. Sequences were obtained from PBMCs. These receptors were obtained from a male donor in good health and CMV-seropositive. The CDR3 runs from the conserved cysteine through the conserved F or W. Fields, in order: V gene, J gene, clone size, CDR3 protein. Clone sizes are given selectively: once, few, many, or a class where the clone is expanded.

>TRBV19|TRBJ2-5|NA
CASGTGNLGETQYF
>TRBV4-3|TRBJ2-5|NA
CASSPHGGEETQYF
>TRBV20-1|TRBJ1-4|NA
CSAETEEKLFF
>TRBV6-8|TRBJ1-1|few
CASSSSFHRDTEAFF
>TRBV15|TRBJ2-7|NA
CATSTGGAPSYEQYF
>TRBV5-1|TRBJ2-7|NA
CASSLSLGQGAYEQYF
>TRBV30|TRBJ2-1|NA
CAWVPRSAAYNEQFF
>TRBV5-5|TRBJ2-7|few
CASSSGAGVSYEQYF
>TRBV4-3|TRBJ2-7|few
CASSQSDRGNEQYF
>TRBV9|TRBJ2-7|NA
CASSPTTGRLAYEQYF
>TRBV11-3|TRBJ2-5|NA
CASSFSVEETQYF
>TRBV19|TRBJ2-7|NA
CASGLTGGNSYEQYF
>TRBV6-5|TRBJ1-6|NA
CASNPGDRFSPLHF
>TRBV4-2|TRBJ1-2|NA
CASSQDRTANYGYTF
>TRBV6-1|TRBJ1-5|NA
CASSEIRAEGQTFSNQPQHF
>TRBV2|TRBJ1-2|NA
CASSGGGRVHGYTF
>TRBV18|TRBJ2-7|few
CASSPPGFTYEQYF
>TRBV30|TRBJ2-1|NA
CASSGDSNEQFF
>TRBV5-6|TRBJ2-1|once
CASSGSTGLSYNEQFF
>TRBV19|TRBJ2-2|NA
CASSIGQGAWASNTGELFF
>TRBV9|TRBJ2-7|NA
CASSVGVANEQYF
>TRBV9|TRBJ1-6|NA
CASGRGLNSPLHF
>TRBV29-1|TRBJ2-5|NA
CSVGGQGANQETQYF
>TRBV6-4|TRBJ2-3|NA
CASSEDAASGIGYTDTQYF
>TRBV7-2|TRBJ2-7|NA
CASSLAGTPGEQYF
>TRBV5-4|TRBJ2-2|NA
CASSLGTSGSGELFF
>TRBV5-4|TRBJ1-5|NA
CASSFGEEQPQHF
>TRBV5-4|TRBJ2-2|NA
CASSFGAGANTGELFF
>TRBV6-5|TRBJ2-5|NA
CASSYLSGRATETQYF
>TRBV30|TRBJ1-2|few
CAWRRDRIYGYTF
>TRBV7-2|TRBJ1-4|NA
CASSFQGSSNEKLFF
>TRBV29-1|TRBJ2-7|NA
CSVEGPPGELYEQYF
>TRBV10-3|TRBJ1-1|few
CAISITEQGTEAFF
>TRBV10-3|TRBJ2-1|NA
CAISAGQSNEQFF
>TRBV2|TRBJ1-2|NA
CASSVTASGYTF
>TRBV7-8|TRBJ2-1|NA
CASLGLADYNEQFF
>TRBV16|TRBJ1-2|NA
CASREGVVNYGYTF
>TRBV29-1|TRBJ2-7|few
CSVADSSYEQYF
>TRBV28|TRBJ1-4|NA
CASSFGVWQGVEKLFF